One and the same sample provided the 8 T cell receptor beta chains below, sequenced in a study of blood T cells in healthy people across ages. It was with a sample-barcoded 5' primer and a J-beta primer mix that a second PCR of about 7 to 12 cycles was run. One entry per CDR3 protein results from TCRdb running MiXCR on the 5' RACE reads. This sample has under 1,100,000 distinct CDR3 sequences, with 25% found just once. These data are also associated with another study on T cells of mothers and their children.

Specimen: blood. These receptors were obtained from a girl aged 2 to 10 in good health.

V is TRBV5-1 and J is TRBJ2-1, with D unresolved. The germline CDR1 and CDR2 sequences are SGHRS and YFSETQ. Trimming took 0 bases from V and 7 from J, leaving 8 bases between them. There are 13 residues in the CDR3. The chain's CDR3 is CASSLGMGNEQFF. CDR3 coding DNA: TGCGCCAGCAGCTTGGGTATGGGAAATGAGCAGTTCTTC.

The chain employs TRBV4-3 and TRBJ2-3; the D is unclear. CDR3 length: 17 residues. The germline V gene encodes CDR1 LGHNA and CDR2 YSLEER. V was pared by 1 base and J by 4 bases, with 18 bases between. The CDR3 loop is CASSQAVASTFADTQYF. The CDR3 nucleotides read TGCGCCAGCAGCCAAGCAGTTGCGAGTACGTTTGCAGATACGCAGTATTTT.

This clonotype showed up just a few times. The rearrangement links TRBV2 to TRBJ1-5; D possibly corresponds to TRBD1 (5 bases). This CDR3 has 13 residues. CDR1 is SNHLY, CDR2 FYNNEI, per germline. V was shortened by 6 bases and J by 7 bases, with 13 bases between the two germline ends. For the CDR3, the DNA is TGTGCCAGCAGGCCAACGGGGGGACAGCCCCAGCATTTT. Translating gives CASRPTGGQPQHF.

In its sample, this clonotype was seen a few times. The chain uses TRBV4-1 and TRBJ1-1; TRBD1 matches 10 bases. The germline V gene has CDR1 MGHRA and CDR2 YSYEKL. Unmatched junction bases numbered 9, after V lost 0 bases and J lost 8 bases. CDR3 length: 16 amino acids. The CDR3 sequence is CASSQDPTGQGREAFF. In DNA, the CDR3 is TGCGCCAGCAGCCAAGATCCGACGGGACAGGGGCGAGAAGCTTTCTTT.

This clonotype has at least ten counts. The chain couples TRBV5-1 to TRBJ2-1; 7 nucleotides line up with TRBD1. Unmatched junction bases numbered 1, after V lost 0 bases and J lost 1 base. The CDR3 runs to 15 residues. CDR1 and CDR2 (germline): SGHRS, YFSETQ. The CDR3 here is CASSLDRGSYNEQFF. DNA for the CDR3: TGCGCCAGCAGCTTGGACAGGGGATCCTACAATGAGCAGTTCTTC. The full variable domain, rest sourced from reference TRBV5-1 and TRBJ2-1, is KAGVTQTPRYLIKTRGQQVTLSCSPISGHRSVSWYQQTPGQGLQFLFEYFSETQRNKGNFPGRFSGRQFSNSRSEMNVSTLELGDSALYLCASSLDRGSYNEQFFGPGTRLTVL.

This chain uses TRBV6-2 or TRBV6-3 with TRBJ1-2; maybe TRBD1 (5 bases). The V gene's germline CDR1 is MNHEY and CDR2 SVGEGT. This CDR3 is built from 18 residues. The V and J ends lost 0 bases and 4 bases respectively, with 21 bases between them. CDR3 protein: CASSYSVLGGIYSYGYTF. The DNA of the CDR3 is TGTGCCAGCAGTTACTCAGTGCTCGGGGGGATCTACTCCTATGGCTACACCTTC.

The CDR3 sequence is CASSPGAGIDNEQFF. Written as DNA, the CDR3 is TGCGCCAGCAGCCCCGGGGCGGGGATAGACAATGAGCAGTTCTTC. The V gene is TRBV5-1, the J gene TRBJ2-1; TRBD2 might be the D (6 bases). The CDR3 contains 15 residues. Germline CDR1 reads SGHRS; CDR2 reads YFSETQ. Trimming removed 4 bases from V and 5 bases from J, with 16 bases in between.

J is TRBJ2-3 and V is TRBV7-9, with 10 nucleotides matching TRBD2. V was pared by 3 bases and J by 6 bases, with 15 bases of the junction left unmatched. Germline V lookup: CDR1 SEHNR, CDR2 FQNEAQ (reference sequence). CDR3 size: 18 residues. CDR3 in DNA: TGTGCCAGCAGCTTCACCATAGAAACTAGCGGGGTGCCCGATACGCAGTATTTT. This sequence encodes CASSFTIETSGVPDTQYF.